This TCR beta chain was found in a study of blood T cell repertoires in COVID-19. Study details: Material from acute and convalescent COVID-19 was sourced from the United States, Italy and Spain. PBMCs, B-cell-depleted T cells, or T cells were the source of the cDNA or gDNA that made up the material.

This clone has a handful of counts. This CDR3 spans 13 amino acids. Germline V CDR1 and CDR2: MNHEY, SVGAGI. Trimming removed 6 bases from V and 5 bases from J, with 13 bases in between. Methods used by the authors: Amplification of reference gene primers was used by the study to estimate nucleated cell counts. Sequencing was performed with immunoSEQ multiplex PCR; in TCRdb, only in-frame clones are kept and a portion is missing. V, J and clone size are taken as reported in that table, and D and trimming were inferred from the DNA itself. The table lists about 140,000 clones, around 80% of them singletons, with roughly 14% in the top ten.

Specimen: peripheral blood. The chain couples TRBV6-5 to TRBJ1-1; D unclear. The receptor was derived from an elderly man with acute or convalescent COVID-19. The CDR3 DNA reads TGTGCCAGCAGGCGATCGGGTGGAACTGAAGCTTTCTTT. This gives the protein CASRRSGGTEAFF.